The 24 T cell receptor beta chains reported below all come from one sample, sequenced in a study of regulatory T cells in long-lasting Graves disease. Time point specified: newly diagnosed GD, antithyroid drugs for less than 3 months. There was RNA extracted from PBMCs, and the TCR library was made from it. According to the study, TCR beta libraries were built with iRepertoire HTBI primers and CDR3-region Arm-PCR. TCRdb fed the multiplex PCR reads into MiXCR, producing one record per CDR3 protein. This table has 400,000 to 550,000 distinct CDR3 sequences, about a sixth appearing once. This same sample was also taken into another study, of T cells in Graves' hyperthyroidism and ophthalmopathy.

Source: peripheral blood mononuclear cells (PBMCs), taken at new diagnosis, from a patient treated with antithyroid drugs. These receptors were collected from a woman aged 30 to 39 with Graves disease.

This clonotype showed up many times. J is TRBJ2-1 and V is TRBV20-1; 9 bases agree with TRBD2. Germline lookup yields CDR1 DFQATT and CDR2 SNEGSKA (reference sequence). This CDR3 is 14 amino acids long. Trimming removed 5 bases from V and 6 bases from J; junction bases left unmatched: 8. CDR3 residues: CSAQGGRAFNEQFF. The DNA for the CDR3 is TGCAGTGCTCAGGGCGGGAGGGCCTTCAATGAGCAGTTCTTC.

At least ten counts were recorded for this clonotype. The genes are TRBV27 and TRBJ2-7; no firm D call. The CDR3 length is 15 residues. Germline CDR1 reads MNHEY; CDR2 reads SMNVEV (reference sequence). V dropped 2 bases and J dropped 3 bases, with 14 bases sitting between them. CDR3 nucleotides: TGTGCCAGCAGTTTAGGGGTTAGCCCAGTCTACGAGCAGTACTTC. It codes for CASSLGVSPVYEQYF.

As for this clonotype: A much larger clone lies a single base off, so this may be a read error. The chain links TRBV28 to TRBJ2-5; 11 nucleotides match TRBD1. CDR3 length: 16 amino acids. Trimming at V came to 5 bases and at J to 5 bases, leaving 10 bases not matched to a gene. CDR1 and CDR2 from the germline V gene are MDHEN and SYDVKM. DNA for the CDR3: TGTGCCAGCAGTGATCCCTGGACAGGGGGCCGGGAGACCCAGTACTTC. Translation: CASSDPWTGGRETQYF.

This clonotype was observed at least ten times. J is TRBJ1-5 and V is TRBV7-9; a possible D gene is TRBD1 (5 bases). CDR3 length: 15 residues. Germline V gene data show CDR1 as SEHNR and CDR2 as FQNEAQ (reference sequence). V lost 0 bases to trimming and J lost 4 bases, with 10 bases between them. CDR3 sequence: CASSLAGEPNQPQHF. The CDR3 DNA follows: TGTGCCAGCAGCTTAGCGGGGGAACCAAATCAGCCCCAGCATTTT.

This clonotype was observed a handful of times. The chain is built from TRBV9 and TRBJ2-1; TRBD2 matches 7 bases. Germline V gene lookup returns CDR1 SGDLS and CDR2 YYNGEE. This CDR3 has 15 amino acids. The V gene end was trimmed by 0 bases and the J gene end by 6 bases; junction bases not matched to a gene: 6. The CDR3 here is CASSVAGGSFNEQFF. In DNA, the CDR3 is TGTGCCAGCAGCGTAGCTGGCGGGAGTTTCAATGAGCAGTTCTTC.

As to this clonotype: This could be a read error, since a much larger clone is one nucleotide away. CDR3 nucleotide sequence: TGTGCCAGCAGTTGGGACACTGAAGCTCTCTTT. This codes for CASSWDTEALF. V usage is TRBV6-7 and J usage is TRBJ2-3; D is possibly TRBD1 (6 bases). TRBV6-7 belongs to the ORF category, with a function that is uncertain. This CDR3 is 11 amino acids long.

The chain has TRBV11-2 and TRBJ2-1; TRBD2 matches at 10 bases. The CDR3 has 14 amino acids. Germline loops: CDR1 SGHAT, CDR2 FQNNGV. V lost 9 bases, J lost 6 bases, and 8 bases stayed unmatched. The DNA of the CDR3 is TGTGCCAGAGAGATAGCGGGAGGAACCAATGAGCAGTTCTTC. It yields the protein CAREIAGGTNEQFF.

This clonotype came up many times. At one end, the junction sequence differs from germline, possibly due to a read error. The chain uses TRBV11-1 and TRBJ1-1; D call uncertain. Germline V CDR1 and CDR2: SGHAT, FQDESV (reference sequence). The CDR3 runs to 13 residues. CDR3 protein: CASSWVFWETVEF. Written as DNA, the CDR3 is TGTGCCAGCAGCTGGGTTTTTTGGGAGACCGTCGAGTTT.

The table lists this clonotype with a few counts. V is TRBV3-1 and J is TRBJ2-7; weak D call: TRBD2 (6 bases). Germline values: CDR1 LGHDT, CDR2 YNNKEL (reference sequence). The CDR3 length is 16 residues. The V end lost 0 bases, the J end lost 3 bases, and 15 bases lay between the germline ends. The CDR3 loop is CASSQEGDFPRYEQYF. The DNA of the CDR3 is TGTGCCAGCAGCCAAGAAGGGGACTTCCCTCGCTACGAGCAGTACTTC.

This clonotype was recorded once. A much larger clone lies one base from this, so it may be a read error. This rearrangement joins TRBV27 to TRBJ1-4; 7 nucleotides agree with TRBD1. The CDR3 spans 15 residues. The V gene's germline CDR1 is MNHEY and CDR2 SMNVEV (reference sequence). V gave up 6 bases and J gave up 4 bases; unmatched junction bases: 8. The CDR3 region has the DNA TGTGCCAGCAGCCCGGTGGGACAGCGTAATGAAAAACTGTTTTTT. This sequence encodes CASSPVGQRNEKLFF.

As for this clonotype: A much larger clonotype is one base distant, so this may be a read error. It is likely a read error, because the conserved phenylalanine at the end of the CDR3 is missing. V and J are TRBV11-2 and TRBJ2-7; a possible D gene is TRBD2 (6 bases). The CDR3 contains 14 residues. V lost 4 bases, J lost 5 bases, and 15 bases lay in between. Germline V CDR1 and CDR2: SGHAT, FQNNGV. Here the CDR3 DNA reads TGTGCCAGCAGCTCGCGGGAATTTATAAACGAGCAGTACCTC. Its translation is CASSSREFINEQYL.

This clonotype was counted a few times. CDR3 protein: CASSPLGRQNEQFF. The DNA of the CDR3 is TGTGCCAGCTCACCCCTCGGACGGCAGAATGAGCAGTTCTTC. This chain uses TRBV18 with TRBJ2-1; no reliable D call. Trimming took 3 bases from V and 7 from J, leaving 13 bases between them. The CDR3 contains 14 residues. The germline V gene has CDR1 KGHSH and CDR2 LQKENI.

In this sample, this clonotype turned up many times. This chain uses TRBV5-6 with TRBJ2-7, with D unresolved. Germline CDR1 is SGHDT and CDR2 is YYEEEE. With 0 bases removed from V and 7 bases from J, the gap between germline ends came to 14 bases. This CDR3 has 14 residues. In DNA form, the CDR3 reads TGTGCCAGCAGCTTGGCCCTCAATCCTTGGGAGCAGTACTTC. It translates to CASSLALNPWEQYF.

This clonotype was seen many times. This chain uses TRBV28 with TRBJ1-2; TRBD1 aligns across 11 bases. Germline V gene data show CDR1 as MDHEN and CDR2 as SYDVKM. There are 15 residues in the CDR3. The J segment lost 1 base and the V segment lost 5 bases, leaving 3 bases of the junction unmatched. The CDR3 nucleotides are TGTGCCAGCAGTCCCGGGACAGGGGGTAACTATGGCTACACCTTC. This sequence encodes CASSPGTGGNYGYTF.

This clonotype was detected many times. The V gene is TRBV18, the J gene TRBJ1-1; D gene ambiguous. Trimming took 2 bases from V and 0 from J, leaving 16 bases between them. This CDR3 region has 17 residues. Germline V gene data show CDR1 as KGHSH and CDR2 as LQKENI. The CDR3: CASSPTPIEGLNTEAFF. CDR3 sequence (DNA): TGTGCCAGCTCACCAACCCCTATAGAGGGCCTGAACACTGAAGCTTTCTTT.

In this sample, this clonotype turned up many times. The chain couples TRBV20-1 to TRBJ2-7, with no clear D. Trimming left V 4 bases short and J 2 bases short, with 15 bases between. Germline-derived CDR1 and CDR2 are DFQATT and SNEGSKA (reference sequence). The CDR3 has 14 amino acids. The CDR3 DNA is TGCAGTGCTAATTTCCAGCCTAACACCTACGAGCAGTACTTC. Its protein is CSANFQPNTYEQYF.

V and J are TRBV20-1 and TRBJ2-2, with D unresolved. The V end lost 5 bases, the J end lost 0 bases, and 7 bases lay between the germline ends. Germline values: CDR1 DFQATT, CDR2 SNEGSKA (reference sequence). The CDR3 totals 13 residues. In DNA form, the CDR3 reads TGCAGTGCTTACCCCCCGAACACCGGGGAGCTGTTTTTT. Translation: CSAYPPNTGELFF.

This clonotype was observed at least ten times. The CDR3 here is CASSLASGRAGTDTQYF. The CDR3 DNA is TGTGCCAGCAGTTTAGCTAGCGGGAGGGCCGGAACAGATACGCAGTATTTT. This sequence joins TRBV27 and TRBJ2-3, with 12 bases identical to TRBD2. The length of the CDR3 is 17 residues. After removal of 2 bases from V and 3 bases from J, the junction contained 6 bases not matched to a gene. Germline CDR1 reads MNHEY; CDR2 reads SMNVEV (reference sequence).

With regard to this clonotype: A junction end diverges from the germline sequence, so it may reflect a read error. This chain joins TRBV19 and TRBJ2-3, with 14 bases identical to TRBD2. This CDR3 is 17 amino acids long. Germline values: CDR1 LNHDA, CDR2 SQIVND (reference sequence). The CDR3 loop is CASSAGTSGSVRDTQCF. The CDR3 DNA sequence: TGTGCCAGTAGTGCCGGGACTAGCGGGAGTGTTCGAGATACGCAGTGTTTT.

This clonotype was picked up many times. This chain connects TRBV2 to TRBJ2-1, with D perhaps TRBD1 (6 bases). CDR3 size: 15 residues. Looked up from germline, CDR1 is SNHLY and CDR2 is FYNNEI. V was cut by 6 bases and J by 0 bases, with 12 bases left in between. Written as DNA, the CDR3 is TGTGCCAGCAGCGAGGACAGTCTCTCCTACAATGAGCAGTTCTTC. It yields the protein CASSEDSLSYNEQFF.

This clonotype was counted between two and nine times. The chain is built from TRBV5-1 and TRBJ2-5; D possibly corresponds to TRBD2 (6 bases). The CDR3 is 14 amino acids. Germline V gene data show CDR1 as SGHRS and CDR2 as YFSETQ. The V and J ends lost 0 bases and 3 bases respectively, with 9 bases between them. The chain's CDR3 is CASSLALAKETQYF. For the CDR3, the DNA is TGCGCCAGCAGCTTGGCGCTAGCGAAAGAGACCCAGTACTTC. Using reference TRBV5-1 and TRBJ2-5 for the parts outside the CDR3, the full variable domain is KAGVTQTPRYLIKTRGQQVTLSCSPISGHRSVSWYQQTPGQGLQFLFEYFSETQRNKGNFPGRFSGRQFSNSRSEMNVSTLELGDSALYLCASSLALAKETQYFGPGTRLLVL.

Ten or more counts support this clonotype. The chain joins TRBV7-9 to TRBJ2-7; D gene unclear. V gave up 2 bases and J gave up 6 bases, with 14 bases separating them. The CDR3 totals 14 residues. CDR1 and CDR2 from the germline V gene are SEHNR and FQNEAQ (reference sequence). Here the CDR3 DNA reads TGTGCCAGCAGCTTATCGGCAGGTAGTGGCGAGCAGTACTTC. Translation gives CASSLSAGSGEQYF. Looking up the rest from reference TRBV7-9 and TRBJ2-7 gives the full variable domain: DTGVSQNPRHKITKRGQNVTFRCDPISEHNRLYWYRQTLGQGPEFLTYFQNEAQLEKSRLLSDRFSAERPKGSFSTLEIQRTEQGDSAMYLCASSLSAGSGEQYFGPGTRLTVT.

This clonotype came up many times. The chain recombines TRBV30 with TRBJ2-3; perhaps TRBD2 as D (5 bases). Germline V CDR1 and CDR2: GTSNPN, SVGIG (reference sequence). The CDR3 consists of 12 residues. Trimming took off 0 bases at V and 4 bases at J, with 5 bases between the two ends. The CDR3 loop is CAWSVAADTQYF. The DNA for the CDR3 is TGTGCCTGGAGTGTAGCGGCAGATACGCAGTATTTT.

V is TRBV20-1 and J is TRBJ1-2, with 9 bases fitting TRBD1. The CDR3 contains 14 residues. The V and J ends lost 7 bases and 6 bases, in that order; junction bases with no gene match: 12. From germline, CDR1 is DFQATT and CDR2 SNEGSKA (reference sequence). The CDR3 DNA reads TGCAGTGTCACCGGCCGCCGGGACAGGGATGGCTACACCTTC. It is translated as CSVTGRRDRDGYTF.